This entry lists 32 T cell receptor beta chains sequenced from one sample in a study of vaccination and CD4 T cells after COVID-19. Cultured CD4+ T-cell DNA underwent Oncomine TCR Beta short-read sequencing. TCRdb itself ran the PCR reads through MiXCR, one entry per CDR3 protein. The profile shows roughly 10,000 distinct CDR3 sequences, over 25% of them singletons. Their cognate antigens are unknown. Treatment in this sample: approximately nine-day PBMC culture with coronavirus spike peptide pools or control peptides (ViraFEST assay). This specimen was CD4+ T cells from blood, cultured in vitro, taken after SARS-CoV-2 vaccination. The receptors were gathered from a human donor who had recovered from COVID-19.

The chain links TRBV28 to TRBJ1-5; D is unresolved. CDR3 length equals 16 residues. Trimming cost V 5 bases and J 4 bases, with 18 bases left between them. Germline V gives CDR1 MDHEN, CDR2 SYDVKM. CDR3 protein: CASSRLGMGNNQPQHF. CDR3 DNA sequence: TGTGCCAGCAGTCGACTCGGGATGGGCAATAATCAGCCCCAGCATTTT.

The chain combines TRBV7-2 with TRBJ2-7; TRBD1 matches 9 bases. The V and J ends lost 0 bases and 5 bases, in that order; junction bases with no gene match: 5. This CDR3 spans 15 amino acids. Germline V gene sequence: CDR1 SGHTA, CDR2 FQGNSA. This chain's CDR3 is CASSLAGTGIHEQYF. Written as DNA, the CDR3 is TGTGCCAGCAGCTTAGCCGGGACAGGGATTCACGAGCAGTACTTC.

In DNA, the CDR3 is TGCAGTGCCCCAGGCACAGCCCCTGCCCAGCCCCAGCATTTT. Amino acids: CSAPGTAPAQPQHF. The chain recombines TRBV20-1 with TRBJ1-5, with no clear D. V was shortened by 6 bases and J by 7 bases, with 19 bases between the two germline ends. The germline V gene encodes CDR1 DFQATT and CDR2 SNEGSKA (reference sequence). There are 14 residues in the CDR3.

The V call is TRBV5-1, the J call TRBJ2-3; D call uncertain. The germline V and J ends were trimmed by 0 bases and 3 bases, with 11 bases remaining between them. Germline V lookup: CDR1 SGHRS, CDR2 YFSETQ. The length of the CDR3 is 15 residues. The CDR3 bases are TGCGCCAGCAGCTTGGTGGTCAGATTAACAGATACGCAGTATTTT. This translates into CASSLVVRLTDTQYF.

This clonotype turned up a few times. In DNA, the CDR3 is TGTGCCAGCAGCCCGGACAGGGGGCTCAAGCCCCTCCACTTT. Encoded protein: CASSPDRGLKPLHF. The chain joins TRBV7-2 to TRBJ1-6; 11 bases line up with TRBD1. The CDR3 consists of 14 residues. CDR1 is SGHTA, CDR2 FQGNSA, per germline. V was pared by 5 bases and J by 13 bases, with 7 bases of the junction left unmatched. Full variable domain (remainder filled in from reference TRBV7-2 and TRBJ1-6): GAGVSQSPSNKVTEKGKDVELRCDPISGHTALYWYRQSLGQGLEFLIYFQGNSAPDKSGLPSDRFSAERTGGSVSTLTIQRTQQEDSAVYLCASSPDRGLKPLHFGNGTRLTVT.

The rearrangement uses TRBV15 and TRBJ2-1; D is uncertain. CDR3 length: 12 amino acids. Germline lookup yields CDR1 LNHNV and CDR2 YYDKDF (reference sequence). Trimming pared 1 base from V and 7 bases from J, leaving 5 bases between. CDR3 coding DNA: TGTGCCACCAGCAGAGTTACTAATGAGCAGTTCTTC. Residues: CATSRVTNEQFF.

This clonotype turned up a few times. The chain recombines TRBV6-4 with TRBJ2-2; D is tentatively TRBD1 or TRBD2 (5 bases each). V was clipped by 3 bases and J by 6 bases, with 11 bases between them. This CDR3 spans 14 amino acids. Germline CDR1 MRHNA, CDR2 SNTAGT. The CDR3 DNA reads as TGTGCCAGCAGTGAGATCGGGGCCCCCGGGGAGCTGTTTTTT. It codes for CASSEIGAPGELFF.

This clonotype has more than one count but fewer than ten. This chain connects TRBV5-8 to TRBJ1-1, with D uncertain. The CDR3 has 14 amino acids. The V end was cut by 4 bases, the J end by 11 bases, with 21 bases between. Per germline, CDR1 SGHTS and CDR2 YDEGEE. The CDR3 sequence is CASSHEGGRLGAFF. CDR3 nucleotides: TGTGCCAGCAGCCACGAAGGAGGGCGTCTAGGGGCTTTCTTT.

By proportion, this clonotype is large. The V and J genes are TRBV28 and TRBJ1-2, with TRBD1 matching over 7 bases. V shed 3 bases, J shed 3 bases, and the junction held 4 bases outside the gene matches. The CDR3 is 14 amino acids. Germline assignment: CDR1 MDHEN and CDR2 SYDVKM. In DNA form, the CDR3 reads TGTGCCAGCAGTTTTGGGGACAGACACTATGGCTACACCTTC. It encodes CASSFGDRHYGYTF.

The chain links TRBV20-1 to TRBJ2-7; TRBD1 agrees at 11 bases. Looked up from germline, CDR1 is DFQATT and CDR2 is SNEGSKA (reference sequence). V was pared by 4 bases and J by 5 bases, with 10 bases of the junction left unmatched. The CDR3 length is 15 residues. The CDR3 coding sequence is TGCAGTGCTATAAACACGGACAGGGGGCTGAACGAGCAGTACTTC. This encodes CSAINTDRGLNEQYF.

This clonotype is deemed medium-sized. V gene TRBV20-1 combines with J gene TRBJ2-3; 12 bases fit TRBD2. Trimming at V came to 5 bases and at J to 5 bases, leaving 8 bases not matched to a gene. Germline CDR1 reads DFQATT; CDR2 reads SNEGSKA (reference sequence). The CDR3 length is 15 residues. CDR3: CSAATGLAGKDTQYF. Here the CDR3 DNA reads TGCAGTGCTGCGACGGGACTAGCGGGCAAAGATACGCAGTATTTT.

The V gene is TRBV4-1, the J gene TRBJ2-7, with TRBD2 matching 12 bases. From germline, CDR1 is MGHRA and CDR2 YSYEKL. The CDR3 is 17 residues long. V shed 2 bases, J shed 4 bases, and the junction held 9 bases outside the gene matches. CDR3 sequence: CASSQSSLAGGRYEQYF. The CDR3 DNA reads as TGCGCCAGCAGCCAATCTTCCCTAGCGGGAGGGCGGTACGAGCAGTACTTC.

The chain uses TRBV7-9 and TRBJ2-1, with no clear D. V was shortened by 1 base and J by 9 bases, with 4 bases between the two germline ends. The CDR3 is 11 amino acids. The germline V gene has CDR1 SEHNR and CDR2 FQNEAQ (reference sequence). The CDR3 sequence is CASSLVGEQFF. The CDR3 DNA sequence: TGTGCCAGCAGCTTAGTCGGTGAGCAGTTCTTC.

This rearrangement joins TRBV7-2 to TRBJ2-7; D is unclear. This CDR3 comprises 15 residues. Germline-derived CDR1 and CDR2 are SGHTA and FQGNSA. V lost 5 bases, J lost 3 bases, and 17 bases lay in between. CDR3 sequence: CASSVDKRSIYEQYF. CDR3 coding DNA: TGTGCCAGCAGCGTTGACAAGCGATCGATCTACGAGCAGTACTTC.

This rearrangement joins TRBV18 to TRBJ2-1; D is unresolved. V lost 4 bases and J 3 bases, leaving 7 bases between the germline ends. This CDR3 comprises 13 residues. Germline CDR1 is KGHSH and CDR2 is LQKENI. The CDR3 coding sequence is TGTGCCAGCTCACGGTCGAGCTACAATGAGCAGTTCTTC. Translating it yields CASSRSSYNEQFF.

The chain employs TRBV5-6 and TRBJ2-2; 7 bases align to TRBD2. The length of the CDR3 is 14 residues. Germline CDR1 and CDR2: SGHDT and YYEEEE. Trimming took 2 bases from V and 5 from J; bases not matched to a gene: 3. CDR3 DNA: TGTGCCAGCAGCTTCCTTAGCGGGACCGGGGAGCTGTTTTTT. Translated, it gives CASSFLSGTGELFF.

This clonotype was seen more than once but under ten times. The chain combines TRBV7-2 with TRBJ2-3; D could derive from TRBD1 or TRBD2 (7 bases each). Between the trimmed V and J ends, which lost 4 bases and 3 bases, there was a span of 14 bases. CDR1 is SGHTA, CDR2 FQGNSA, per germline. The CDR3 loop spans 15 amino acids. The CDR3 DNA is TGTGCCAGCAGCTCGAGACAGGGAGGGACAGATACGCAGTATTTT. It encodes CASSSRQGGTDTQYF. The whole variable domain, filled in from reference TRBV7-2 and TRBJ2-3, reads GAGVSQSPSNKVTEKGKDVELRCDPISGHTALYWYRQSLGQGLEFLIYFQGNSAPDKSGLPSDRFSAERTGGSVSTLTIQRTQQEDSAVYLCASSSRQGGTDTQYFGPGTRLTVL.

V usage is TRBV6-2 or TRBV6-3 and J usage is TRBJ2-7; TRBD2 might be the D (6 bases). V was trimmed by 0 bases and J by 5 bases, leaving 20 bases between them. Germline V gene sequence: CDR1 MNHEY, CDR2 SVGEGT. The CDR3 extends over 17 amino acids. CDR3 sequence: CASSYSIFGTSANEQYF. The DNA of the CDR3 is TGTGCCAGCAGTTACTCGATATTCGGGACTTCTGCCAACGAGCAGTACTTC.

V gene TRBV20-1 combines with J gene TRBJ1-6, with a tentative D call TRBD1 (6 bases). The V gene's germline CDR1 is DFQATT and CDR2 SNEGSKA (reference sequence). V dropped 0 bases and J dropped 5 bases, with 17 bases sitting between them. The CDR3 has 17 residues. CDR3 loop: CSARDPARGAHNSPLHF. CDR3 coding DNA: TGCAGTGCTAGAGATCCAGCACGGGGGGCCCATAATTCACCCCTCCACTTT.

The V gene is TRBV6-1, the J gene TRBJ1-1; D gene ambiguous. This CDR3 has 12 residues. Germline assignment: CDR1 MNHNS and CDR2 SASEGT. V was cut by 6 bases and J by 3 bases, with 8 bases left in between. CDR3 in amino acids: CASRFGDTEAFF. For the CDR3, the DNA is TGTGCCAGCAGATTCGGCGACACTGAAGCTTTCTTT.

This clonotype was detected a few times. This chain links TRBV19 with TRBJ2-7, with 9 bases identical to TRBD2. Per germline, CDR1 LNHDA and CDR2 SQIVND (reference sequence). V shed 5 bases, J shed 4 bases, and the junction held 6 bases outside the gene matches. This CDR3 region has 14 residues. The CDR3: CASSPGLAGYEQYF. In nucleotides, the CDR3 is TGTGCCAGTAGTCCCGGGCTAGCGGGATACGAGCAGTACTTC.

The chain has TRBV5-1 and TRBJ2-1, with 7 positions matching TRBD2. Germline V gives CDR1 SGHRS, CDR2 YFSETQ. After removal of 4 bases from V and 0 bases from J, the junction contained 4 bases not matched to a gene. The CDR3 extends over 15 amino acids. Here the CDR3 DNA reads TGCGCCAGCAGCGACGGCGGGAGCTCCTACAATGAGCAGTTCTTC. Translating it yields CASSDGGSSYNEQFF.

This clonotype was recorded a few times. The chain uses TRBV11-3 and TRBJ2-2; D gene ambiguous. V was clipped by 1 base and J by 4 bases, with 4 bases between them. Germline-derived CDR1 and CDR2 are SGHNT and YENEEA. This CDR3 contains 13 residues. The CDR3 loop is CASSLASTGELFF. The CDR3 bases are TGTGCCAGCAGCTTAGCGTCCACCGGGGAGCTGTTTTTT.

CDR3 sequence (DNA): TGTGCCAGCAGTTTAGTGTCTCCCCCAGATACGCAGTATTTT. This translates into CASSLVSPPDTQYF. The chain uses TRBV6-5 and TRBJ2-3; D ambiguous. CDR3 length: 14 amino acids. From germline, CDR1 is MNHEY and CDR2 SVGAGI. The V and J ends lost 4 bases and 4 bases respectively, with 12 bases between them.

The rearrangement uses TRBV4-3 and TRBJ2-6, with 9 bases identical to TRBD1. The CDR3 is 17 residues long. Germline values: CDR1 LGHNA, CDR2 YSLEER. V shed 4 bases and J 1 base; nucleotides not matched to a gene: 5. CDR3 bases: TGCGCCAGCAGCCTCGGGACAGGGCTTTCTGGGGCCAACGTCCTGACTTTC. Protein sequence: CASSLGTGLSGANVLTF.

CDR3 loop: CASSLFRQPKTGELFF. The CDR3 bases are TGTGCCAGCAGTTTATTCCGCCAGCCAAAGACCGGGGAGCTGTTTTTT. The chain has TRBV27 and TRBJ2-2; D is unclear. Per germline, CDR1 MNHEY and CDR2 SMNVEV (reference sequence). Trimming took 1 base from V and 5 from J, leaving 14 bases between them. The CDR3 runs 16 residues.

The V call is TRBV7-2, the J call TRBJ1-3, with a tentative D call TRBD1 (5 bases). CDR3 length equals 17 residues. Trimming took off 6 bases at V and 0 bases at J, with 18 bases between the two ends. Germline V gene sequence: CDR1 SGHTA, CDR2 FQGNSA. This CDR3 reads CASRSKGPGDSGNTIYF. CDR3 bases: TGTGCCAGCAGATCCAAGGGCCCGGGGGACTCTGGAAACACCATATATTTT. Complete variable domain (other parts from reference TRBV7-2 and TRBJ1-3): GAGVSQSPSNKVTEKGKDVELRCDPISGHTALYWYRQSLGQGLEFLIYFQGNSAPDKSGLPSDRFSAERTGGSVSTLTIQRTQQEDSAVYLCASRSKGPGDSGNTIYFGEGSWLTVV.

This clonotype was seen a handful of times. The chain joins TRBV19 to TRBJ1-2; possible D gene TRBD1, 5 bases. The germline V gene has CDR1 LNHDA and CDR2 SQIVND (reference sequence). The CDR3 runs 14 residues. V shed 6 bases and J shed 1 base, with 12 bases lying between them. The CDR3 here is CASRRDGDNYGYTF. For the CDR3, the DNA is TGTGCCAGTAGGAGGGACGGTGATAACTATGGCTACACCTTC.

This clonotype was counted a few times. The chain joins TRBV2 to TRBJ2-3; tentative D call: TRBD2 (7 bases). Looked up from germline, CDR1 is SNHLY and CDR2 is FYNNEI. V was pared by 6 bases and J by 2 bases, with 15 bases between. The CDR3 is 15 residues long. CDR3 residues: CASRAGGQYTDTQYF. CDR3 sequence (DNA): TGTGCCAGCAGGGCCGGGGGGCAGTACACAGATACGCAGTATTTT. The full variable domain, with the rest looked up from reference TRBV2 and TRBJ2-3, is EPEVTQTPSHQVTQMGQEVILRCVPISNHLYFYWYRQILGQKVEFLVSFYNNEISEKSEIFDDQFSVERPDGSNFTLKIRSTKLEDSAMYFCASRAGGQYTDTQYFGPGTRLTVL.

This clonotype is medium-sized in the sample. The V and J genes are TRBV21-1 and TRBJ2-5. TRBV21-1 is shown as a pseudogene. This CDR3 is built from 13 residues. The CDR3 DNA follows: TGTGCCAGCAGTTTGTGGGGTAAGGAGACCCAGTACTTC. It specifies CASSLWGKETQYF.

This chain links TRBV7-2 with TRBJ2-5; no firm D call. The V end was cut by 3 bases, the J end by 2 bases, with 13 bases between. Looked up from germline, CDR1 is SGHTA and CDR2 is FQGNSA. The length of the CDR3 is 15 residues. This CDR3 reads CASSLAALTQETQYF. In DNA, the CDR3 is TGTGCCAGCAGCTTGGCGGCTTTGACGCAAGAGACCCAGTACTTC.

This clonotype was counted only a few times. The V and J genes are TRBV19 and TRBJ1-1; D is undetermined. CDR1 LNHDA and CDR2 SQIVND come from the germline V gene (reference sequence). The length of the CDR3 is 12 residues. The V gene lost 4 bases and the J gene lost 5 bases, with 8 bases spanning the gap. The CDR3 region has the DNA TGTGCCAGTAGTAGTCGGGGAACTGAAGCTTTCTTT. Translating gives CASSSRGTEAFF.